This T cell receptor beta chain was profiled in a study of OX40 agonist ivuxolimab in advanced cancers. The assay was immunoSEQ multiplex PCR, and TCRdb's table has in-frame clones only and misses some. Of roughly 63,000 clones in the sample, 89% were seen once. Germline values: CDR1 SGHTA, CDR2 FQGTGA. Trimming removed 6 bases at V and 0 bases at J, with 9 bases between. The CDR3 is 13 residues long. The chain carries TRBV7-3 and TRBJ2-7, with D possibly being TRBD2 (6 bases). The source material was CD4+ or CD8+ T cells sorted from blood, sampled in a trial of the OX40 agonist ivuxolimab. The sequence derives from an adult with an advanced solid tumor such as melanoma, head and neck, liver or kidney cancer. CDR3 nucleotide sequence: TGTGCCAGCAGTCTGACTAGCTCCTACGAGCAGTACTTC. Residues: CASSLTSSYEQYF.